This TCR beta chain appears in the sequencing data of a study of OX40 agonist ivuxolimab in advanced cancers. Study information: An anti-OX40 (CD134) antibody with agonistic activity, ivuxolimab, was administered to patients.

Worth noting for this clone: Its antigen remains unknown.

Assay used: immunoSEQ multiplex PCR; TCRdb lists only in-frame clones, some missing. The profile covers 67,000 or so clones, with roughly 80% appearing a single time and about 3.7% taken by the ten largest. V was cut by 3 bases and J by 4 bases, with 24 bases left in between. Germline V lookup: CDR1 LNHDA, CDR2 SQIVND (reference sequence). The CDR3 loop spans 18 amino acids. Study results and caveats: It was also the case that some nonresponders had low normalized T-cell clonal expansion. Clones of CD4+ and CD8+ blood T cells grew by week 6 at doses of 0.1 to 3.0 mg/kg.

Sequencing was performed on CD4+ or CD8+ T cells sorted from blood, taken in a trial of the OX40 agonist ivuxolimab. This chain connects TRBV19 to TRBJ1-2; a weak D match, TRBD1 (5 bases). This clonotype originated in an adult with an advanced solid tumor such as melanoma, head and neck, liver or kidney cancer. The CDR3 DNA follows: TGTGCCAGTAGTATCGAACAGGCTCCCTCCTTTCCGTTCTATGGCTACACCTTC. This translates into CASSIEQAPSFPFYGYTF. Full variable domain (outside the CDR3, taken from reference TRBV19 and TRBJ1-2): DGGITQSPKYLFRKEGQNVTLSCEQNLNHDAMYWYRQDPGQGLRLIYYSQIVNDFQKGDIAEGYSVSREKKESFPLTVTSAQKNPTAFYLCASSIEQAPSFPFYGYTFGSGTRLTVV.